This T cell receptor beta chain derives from a study of identical twins (dated by TCRdb to about 2016). With respect to the entire study: To test whether fetal clonotypes persist, the study used deep sequencing on TCR alpha and beta repertoires from monozygotic twins, unrelated adults of various ages, and cord blood. To rule out contamination, replicate twin experiments were performed at different times with different library preparation protocols.

Every donor in the study was a healthy Caucasian. Three unrelated non-twin adults were also sequenced: a male aged 18 to 30, a male aged 50 to 59 and a female aged 50 to 59. Miltenyi CD45RO+ enrichment and human naive T-cell isolation kits were used to isolate memory (CD45RO+) and naive T cells from PBMC. Results the study describes overall, beyond this receptor: Out-of-frame TCR alpha sequences shared between twins showed an excess of low generation-probability sequences compared with coincidental sharing between unrelated individuals. Abundant cord blood beta clonotypes had fewer insertions, young adult naive repertoires showed a similar but weaker trend, and memory repertoires showed no such trend. A weaker excess of twin sharing was found in beta out-of-frame sequences because the signal-to-noise ratio was lowered by fewer shared sequences. Because the same donors could not be followed over many years, conclusions were based on cross-sectional statistical analysis. In monozygotic twins, recombination models systematically underestimated out-of-frame TCR alpha sharing, but the models matched the sharing seen between unrelated individuals. Invariant T cells such as MAIT and iNKT could partly confound zero-insertion analyses, although diverse VJ usage argued against such confounding for most clonotypes.

In the case of this clonotype: The antigen this receptor binds is unknown. Base qualities were left out, and no much larger clone turns up one base away.

The library was generated by 5' RACE. TCRdb records Illumina HiSeq 2000 as the sequencer. A universal primer binding site was added through template switching, and the final cDNA carried a unique molecular identifier so that TCR cDNA molecules could be counted accurately. Specific primers in the conserved constant-segment region were used to synthesize first-strand cDNA for TCR alpha and beta chains. To control for contamination, every cDNA library was double barcoded, receiving both a SMART-Mk sample barcode and Illumina barcodes. TruSeq adapter sequences along with Illumina sample barcodes were introduced in two successive PCR steps. TCR alpha and beta cDNA libraries were sequenced on the Illumina HiSeq platform with custom primers. Processing in the source paper ran as follows. Raw reads were processed with MiGEC to extract unique molecular identifiers, and MiXCR was used to determine CDR3 positions. Recombination models were inferred per individual with the repgenHMM and IGoR tools using an EM algorithm. Shared clonotype analysis was performed with the tcR package in R, normalizing sharing by the product of cloneset sizes. To study raw recombination free of thymic and clonal selection effects, out-of-frame nonproductive sequences were analyzed. The raw public data were reprocessed by TCRdb itself: fastp quality trimming at Q25, MiXCR clonotype calling, in-frame beta chains only. One record per CDR3 amino acid sequence lists the most common genes and DNA. TCRdb, not the original authors, processed these V and J calls. The sample data list 690,000 or so distinct CDR3 sequences, and less than 7% of these were observed just once. In total, the top ten clones hold 1.5% to 2% of the sample.

Sequenced material: naive T cells sorted from blood. The cell subset or site label on this specimen signifies: cells isolated with a human naive T-cell isolation kit. This TCR was sampled from a young man in good health.

The DNA sequence is as follows: TGTGCCATCTGGAAAAGACAGGGGAACACCATATATTTT. This sequence encodes CAIWKRQGNTIYF. The V and J segments used are TRBV10-3 and TRBJ1-3; TRBD1 lines up with 8 middle nucleotides. The CDR3 runs 13 residues from the cysteine to the phenylalanine. Only CDR3 DNA remains: 39 bases, in frame from the first base. For this chain, trimming is 8 bases at the V end and 7 bases at the J end, and the number of junction bases without a gene match is 7. In the germline V gene, CDR1 corresponds to ENHRY and CDR2 to SYGVKD.